This entry lists 12 T cell receptor beta chains sequenced from one sample in a study of cytomegalovirus exposure and HLA in healthy donors. PCR was performed using 60 Vbeta and 13 Jbeta primers. Some clones are missing from TCRdb's copy, which holds only in-frame ones; the method was immunoSEQ multiplex PCR. The table includes some 270,000 clones, under 90% detected once. The sequencing sample was made of PBMCs. These TCRs come from a girl aged 2 to 9 in good health and CMV-seronegative.

The chain combines TRBV7-9 with TRBJ2-2; 8 positions match TRBD1. The germline CDR1 and CDR2 sequences are SEHNR and FQNEAQ (reference sequence). Unmatched junction bases numbered 8, after V lost 6 bases and J lost 5 bases. This CDR3 comprises 15 residues. CDR3 in DNA: TGTGCCAGCAGTCTTCGGGGACAGGAGACCGGGGAGCTGTTTTTT. Translated, it gives CASSLRGQETGELFF.

V and J are TRBV5-1 and TRBJ2-4; possibly TRBD2 for D (5 bases). The CDR3 extends over 17 amino acids. CDR1 SGHRS and CDR2 YFSETQ come from the germline V gene. Trimming shortened V by 0 bases and J by 3 bases, and 16 bases separated the two germline ends. DNA for the CDR3: TGCGCCAGCAGCTTGGATTTCGAGGGTGGTGTCAAAAACATTCAGTACTTC. This gives the protein CASSLDFEGGVKNIQYF.

This rearrangement joins TRBV19 to TRBJ2-1; perhaps TRBD2 as D (6 bases). V was trimmed by 7 bases and J by 4 bases, leaving 14 bases between them. This CDR3 region has 14 residues. From germline, CDR1 is LNHDA and CDR2 SQIVND (reference sequence). This chain's CDR3 is CASKPGLVYNEQFF. The CDR3 nucleotides read TGTGCCAGTAAGCCGGGACTGGTATACAATGAGCAGTTCTTC.

The chain employs TRBV19 and TRBJ2-7; D might be TRBD1 (5 bases). Germline V CDR1 and CDR2: LNHDA, SQIVND (reference sequence). The CDR3 covers 12 residues. V dropped 3 bases and J dropped 6 bases, with 9 bases sitting between them. The CDR3 reads CASSMDQGEQYF. The CDR3 DNA follows: TGTGCCAGTAGTATGGACCAGGGCGAGCAGTACTTC.

The chain is built from TRBV19 and TRBJ1-2, with D unresolved. The ends were cut back, 8 bases at V and 6 bases at J, with 19 bases in the middle. The germline V gene has CDR1 LNHDA and CDR2 SQIVND (reference sequence). The CDR3 is made up of 14 amino acids. This CDR3 is CASHPLSAANGYTF. The CDR3 bases are TGTGCCAGTCATCCTCTGAGTGCCGCGAATGGCTACACCTTC.

The gene calls are TRBV7-2 and TRBJ2-7, with 9 positions matching TRBD2. Germline CDR1 reads SGHTA; CDR2 reads FQGNSA. Trimming took 2 bases from V and 8 from J; bases not matched to a gene: 4. The CDR3 contains 13 residues. The CDR3 nucleotides read TGTGCCAGCAGCTTACCGGGACTAGCTCAGCAGTACTTC. Residues: CASSLPGLAQQYF.

Concerning this clone itself: One junction end does not reproduce the germline sequence, and a read error may be involved. The chain combines TRBV7-9 with TRBJ2-5, with 8 bases aligning to TRBD1. The germline V gene encodes CDR1 SEHNR and CDR2 FQNEAQ (reference sequence). CDR3 length equals 13 residues. The CDR3 DNA sequence: TGTGCCAGCAGCGTTACCCGGACAGGGCCAACGGACTTC. It encodes CASSVTRTGPTDF.

The chain recombines TRBV28 with TRBJ1-2, with 8 bases identical to TRBD1. In germline, CDR1 is MDHEN, CDR2 SYDVKM. Germline trimming cut 3 bases from V and 3 bases from J; bases unmatched to any gene: 12. This CDR3 is 17 amino acids long. The CDR3 DNA reads TGTGCCAGCAGTTTTAGAGGCCTAGGACAGGGCCACTATGGCTACACCTTC. This gives the protein CASSFRGLGQGHYGYTF.

V and J are TRBV15 and TRBJ2-3; 9 bases align to TRBD1. After removal of 1 base from V and 4 bases from J, the junction contained 9 bases not matched to a gene. The CDR3 is 17 residues long. Germline V lookup: CDR1 LNHNV, CDR2 YYDKDF (reference sequence). As DNA, the CDR3 is TGTGCCACCAGCAGAGGGGGACTCCGACAGGGGGCAGATACGCAGTATTTT. The encoded protein is CATSRGGLRQGADTQYF. Based on the CDR3 plus reference TRBV15 and TRBJ2-3, the full variable domain is DAMVIQNPRYQVTQFGKPVTLSCSQTLNHNVMYWYQQKSSQAPKLLFHYYDKDFNNEADTPDNFQSRRPNTSFCFLDIRSPGLGDTAMYLCATSRGGLRQGADTQYFGPGTRLTVL.

The chain joins TRBV9 to TRBJ1-1, with D unclear. The CDR3 covers 14 residues. CDR1 and CDR2 (germline): SGDLS, YYNGEE. Trimming shortened V by 1 base and J by 4 bases, and 11 bases separated the two germline ends. As DNA, the CDR3 is TGTGCCAGCAGCGTAACGGGATTGGTCACTGAAGCTTTCTTT. This translates into CASSVTGLVTEAFF.

The chain combines TRBV28 with TRBJ2-5; tentatively, D is TRBD1 (6 bases). Trimming shortened V by 4 bases and J by 5 bases, and 20 bases separated the two germline ends. The germline V gene has CDR1 MDHEN and CDR2 SYDVKM. The CDR3 runs to 16 residues. CDR3 sequence (DNA): TGTGCCAGCAGTTCCCTAGAACTCCAGGGGTCGGAGACCCAGTACTTC. It encodes CASSSLELQGSETQYF.

The chain couples TRBV7-9 to TRBJ2-7; tentatively, D is TRBD1 (6 bases). Trimming shortened V by 0 bases and J by 5 bases, and 14 bases separated the two germline ends. CDR1 is SEHNR, CDR2 FQNEAQ, per germline (reference sequence). This CDR3 spans 15 amino acids. CDR3 bases: TGTGCCAGCAGCTTAGCGGCGACAGGTTCCCACGAGCAGTACTTC. Residues: CASSLAATGSHEQYF.